The entry below describes one T cell receptor beta chain. TCR alpha and beta CDR3 regions were amplified from RNA using iRepertoire nested multiplex PCR. MiXCR was run by TCRdb on the multiplex PCR reads, yielding one entry per CDR3 protein. The sample has 300,000 to 400,000 distinct CDR3 sequences; about 40% are singletons. This entry comes from a study of glioma-infiltrating T cells. This CDR3 comprises 14 residues. V was clipped by 6 bases and J by 4 bases, with 19 bases between them. Per the germline V gene, CDR1 is DFQATT and CDR2 is SNEGSKA (reference sequence). The chain combines TRBV20-1 with TRBJ2-7; tentatively, D is TRBD1 (6 bases). The receptor comes from a human donor with low-grade glioma or glioblastoma, undergoing nonglioma brain surgery, or in good health (not recorded which). Sequenced sample: glioma tissue, nonneoplastic brain tissue, or PBMCs (not recorded which). CDR3 bases: TGCAGTGCACCTAACAGGCCTCAGGGGTACGAGCAGTACTTC. Translated, it gives CSAPNRPQGYEQYF.